This T cell receptor beta chain was recovered during a study of T cells in Graves' hyperthyroidism and ophthalmopathy. Amplification targeted TCR beta CDR3 regions from RNA transcripts. The TCR CDR3 was amplified in a first-round RT-PCR using the HTBI primer set. TCRdb re-analysed the multiplex PCR reads in MiXCR, keeping a single row per CDR3 protein. Among about 580,000 distinct CDR3 sequences listed, 46% were seen once. Study outcomes and limitations: Most expanded thyroid clonotypes above 0.001 also appeared in blood.

This clonotype was observed a few times. Its antigen remains unknown. The CDR3 is 17 amino acids. The V gene end was trimmed by 2 bases and the J gene end by 2 bases; junction bases not matched to a gene: 10. Per the germline V gene, CDR1 is SGHAT and CDR2 is FQDESV (reference sequence). It was considered stable Graves' hyperthyroidism when ophthalmopathy did not progress within 18 months. These patients, aged 18 to 65, had recently diagnosed hyperthyroidism lasting under 2 months. Sequences were obtained from peripheral blood or thyroid tissue (not recorded which). The V gene is TRBV11-1, the J gene TRBJ2-5, with 8 bases aligning to TRBD2. The receptor's source is a woman aged 18-29 years with Graves' hyperthyroidism. CDR3 protein: CASSLTLTSGGQETQYF. The CDR3 DNA follows: TGTGCCAGCAGCTTAACCTTAACTAGCGGAGGACAAGAGACCCAGTACTTC.